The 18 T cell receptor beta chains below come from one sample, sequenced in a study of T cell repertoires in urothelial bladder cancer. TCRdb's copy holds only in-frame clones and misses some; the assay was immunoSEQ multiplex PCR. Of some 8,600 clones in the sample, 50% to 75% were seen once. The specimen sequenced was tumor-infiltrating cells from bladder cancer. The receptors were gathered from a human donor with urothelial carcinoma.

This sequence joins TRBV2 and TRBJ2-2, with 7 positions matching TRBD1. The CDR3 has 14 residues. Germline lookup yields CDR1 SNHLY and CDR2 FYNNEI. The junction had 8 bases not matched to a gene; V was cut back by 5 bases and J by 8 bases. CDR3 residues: CASSKQGLEGELFF. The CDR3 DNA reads TGTGCCAGCAGTAAACAGGGGCTCGAAGGGGAGCTGTTTTTT.

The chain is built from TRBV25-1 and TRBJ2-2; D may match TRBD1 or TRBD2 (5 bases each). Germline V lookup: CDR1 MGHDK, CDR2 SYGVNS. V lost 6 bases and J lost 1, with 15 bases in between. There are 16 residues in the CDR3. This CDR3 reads CASSGTWTGNTGELFF. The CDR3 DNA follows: TGTGCCAGCAGCGGGACGTGGACGGGGAACACCGGGGAGCTGTTTTTT.

CDR3 residues: CASSLAYDTEAFF. CDR3 bases: TGCGCCAGCAGCTTGGCCTATGACACTGAAGCTTTCTTT. J is TRBJ1-1 and V is TRBV5-1, with D unclear. Germline CDR1 reads SGHRS; CDR2 reads YFSETQ. The CDR3 spans 13 residues. V shed 0 bases and J shed 3 bases, with 6 bases lying between them.

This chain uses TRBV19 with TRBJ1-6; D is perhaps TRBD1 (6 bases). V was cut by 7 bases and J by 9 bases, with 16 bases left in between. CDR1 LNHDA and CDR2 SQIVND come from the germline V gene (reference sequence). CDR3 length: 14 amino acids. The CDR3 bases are TGTGCCAGTACCCCGGACAGTTTATTTTCACCCCTCCACTTT. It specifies CASTPDSLFSPLHF.

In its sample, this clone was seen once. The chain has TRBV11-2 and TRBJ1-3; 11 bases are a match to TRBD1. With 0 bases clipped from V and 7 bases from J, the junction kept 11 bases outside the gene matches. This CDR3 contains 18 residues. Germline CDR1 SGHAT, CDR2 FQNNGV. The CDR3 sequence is CASSLDLDRGRVRNTIYF. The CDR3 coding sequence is TGTGCCAGCAGCTTAGATCTGGACAGGGGGCGCGTAAGGAACACCATATATTTT.

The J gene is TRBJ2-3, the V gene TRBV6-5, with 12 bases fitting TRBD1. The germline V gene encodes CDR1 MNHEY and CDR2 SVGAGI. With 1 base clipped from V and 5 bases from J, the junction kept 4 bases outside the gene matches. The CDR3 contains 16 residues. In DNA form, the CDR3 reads TGTGCCAGCAGTTACTTGGGGACAGGGGGCCTAGATACGCAGTATTTT. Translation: CASSYLGTGGLDTQYF.

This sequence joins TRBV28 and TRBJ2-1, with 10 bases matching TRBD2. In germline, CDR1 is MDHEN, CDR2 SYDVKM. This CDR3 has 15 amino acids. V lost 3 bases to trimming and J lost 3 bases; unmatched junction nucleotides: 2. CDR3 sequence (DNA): TGTGCCAGCAGTTTTAGCGGGGGGAACTACAATGAGCAGTTCTTC. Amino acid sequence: CASSFSGGNYNEQFF.

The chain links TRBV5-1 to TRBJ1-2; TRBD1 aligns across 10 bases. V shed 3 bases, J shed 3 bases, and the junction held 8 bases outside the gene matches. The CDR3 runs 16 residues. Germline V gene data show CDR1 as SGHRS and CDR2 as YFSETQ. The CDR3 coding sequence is TGCGCCAGCAGCTCTTTGGACGGGACAGGGGACTATGGCTACACCTTC. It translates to CASSSLDGTGDYGYTF. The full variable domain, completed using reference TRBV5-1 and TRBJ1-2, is KAGVTQTPRYLIKTRGQQVTLSCSPISGHRSVSWYQQTPGQGLQFLFEYFSETQRNKGNFPGRFSGRQFSNSRSEMNVSTLELGDSALYLCASSSLDGTGDYGYTFGSGTRLTVV.

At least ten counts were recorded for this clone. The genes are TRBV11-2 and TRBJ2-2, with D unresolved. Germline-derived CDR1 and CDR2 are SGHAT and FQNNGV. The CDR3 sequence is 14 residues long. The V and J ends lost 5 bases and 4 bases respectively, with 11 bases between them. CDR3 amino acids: CASSPQMATGELFF. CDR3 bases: TGTGCCAGCAGCCCCCAGATGGCCACCGGGGAGCTGTTTTTT.

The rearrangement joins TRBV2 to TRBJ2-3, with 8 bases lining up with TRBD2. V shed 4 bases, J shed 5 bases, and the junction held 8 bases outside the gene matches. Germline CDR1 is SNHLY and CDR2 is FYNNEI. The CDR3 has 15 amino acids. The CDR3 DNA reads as TGTGCCAGCAGTGGAGGGCGGGGGGCCATAGATACGCAGTATTTT. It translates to CASSGGRGAIDTQYF.

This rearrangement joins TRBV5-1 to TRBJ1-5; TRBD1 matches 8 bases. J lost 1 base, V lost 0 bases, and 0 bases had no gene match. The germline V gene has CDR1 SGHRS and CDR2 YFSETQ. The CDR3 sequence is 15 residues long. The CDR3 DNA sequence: TGCGCCAGCAGCTTGGGGGACAGGAGCAATCAGCCCCAGCATTTT. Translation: CASSLGDRSNQPQHF. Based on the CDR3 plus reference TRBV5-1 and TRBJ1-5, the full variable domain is KAGVTQTPRYLIKTRGQQVTLSCSPISGHRSVSWYQQTPGQGLQFLFEYFSETQRNKGNFPGRFSGRQFSNSRSEMNVSTLELGDSALYLCASSLGDRSNQPQHFGDGTRLSIL.

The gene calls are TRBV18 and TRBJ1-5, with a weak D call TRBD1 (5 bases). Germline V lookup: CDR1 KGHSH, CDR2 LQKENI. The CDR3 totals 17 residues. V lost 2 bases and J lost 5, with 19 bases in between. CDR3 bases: TGTGCCAGCTCACCAGAGGCGTTTATGTCAGGGTATCAGCCCCAGCATTTT. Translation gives CASSPEAFMSGYQPQHF. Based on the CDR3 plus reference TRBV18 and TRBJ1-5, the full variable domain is NAGVMQNPRHLVRRRGQEARLRCSPMKGHSHVYWYRQLPEEGLKFMVYLQKENIIDESGMPKERFSAEFPKEGPSILRIQQVVRGDSAAYFCASSPEAFMSGYQPQHFGDGTRLSIL.

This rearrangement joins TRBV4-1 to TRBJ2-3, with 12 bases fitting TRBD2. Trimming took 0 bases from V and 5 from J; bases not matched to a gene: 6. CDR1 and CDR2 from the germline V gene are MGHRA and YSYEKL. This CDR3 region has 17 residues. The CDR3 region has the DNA TGCGCCAGCAGCCAAGATCTGGCTAGCGGGGGGGGAGATACGCAGTATTTT. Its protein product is CASSQDLASGGGDTQYF.

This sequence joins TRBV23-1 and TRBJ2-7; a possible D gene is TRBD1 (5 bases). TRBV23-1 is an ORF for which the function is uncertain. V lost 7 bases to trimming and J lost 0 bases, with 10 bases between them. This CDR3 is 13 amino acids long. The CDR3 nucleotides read TGCGCCAGCAAGCAGGGTAACTCCTACGAGCAGTACTTC. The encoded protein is CASKQGNSYEQYF.

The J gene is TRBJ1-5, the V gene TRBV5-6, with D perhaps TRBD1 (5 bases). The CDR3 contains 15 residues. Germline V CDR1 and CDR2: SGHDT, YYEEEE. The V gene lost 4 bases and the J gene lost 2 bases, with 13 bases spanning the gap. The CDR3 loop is CASSEGGRGNQPQHF. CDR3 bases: TGTGCCAGCAGCGAAGGCGGCAGGGGCAATCAGCCCCAGCATTTT.

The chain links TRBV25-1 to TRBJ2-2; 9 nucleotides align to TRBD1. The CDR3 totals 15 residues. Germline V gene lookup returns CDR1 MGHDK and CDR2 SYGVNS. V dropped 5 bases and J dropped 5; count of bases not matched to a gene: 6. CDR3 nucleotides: TGTGCCAGCAGTAAGGGACAGGGATTAACCGGGGAGCTGTTTTTT. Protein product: CASSKGQGLTGELFF.

The CDR3 DNA sequence: TGTGCCATCAGACCCACTAGCGGGAGCAACACCGGGGAGCTGTTTTTT. Translating it yields CAIRPTSGSNTGELFF. The rearrangement joins TRBV10-3 to TRBJ2-2; 11 bases line up with TRBD2. V lost 6 bases, J lost 2 bases, and 5 bases stayed unmatched. Looked up from germline, CDR1 is ENHRY and CDR2 is SYGVKD. CDR3 length equals 16 residues.

The DNA for the CDR3 is TGCGCCAGCAGCTTGACCTGGGGTCGCACAGATACGCAGTATTTT. This codes for CASSLTWGRTDTQYF. This rearrangement joins TRBV5-1 to TRBJ2-3, with D unresolved. The V end was cut by 1 base, the J end by 1 base, with 10 bases between. The CDR3 loop spans 15 amino acids. In germline, CDR1 is SGHRS, CDR2 YFSETQ. Full variable domain (missing parts from reference TRBV5-1 and TRBJ2-3): KAGVTQTPRYLIKTRGQQVTLSCSPISGHRSVSWYQQTPGQGLQFLFEYFSETQRNKGNFPGRFSGRQFSNSRSEMNVSTLELGDSALYLCASSLTWGRTDTQYFGPGTRLTVL.